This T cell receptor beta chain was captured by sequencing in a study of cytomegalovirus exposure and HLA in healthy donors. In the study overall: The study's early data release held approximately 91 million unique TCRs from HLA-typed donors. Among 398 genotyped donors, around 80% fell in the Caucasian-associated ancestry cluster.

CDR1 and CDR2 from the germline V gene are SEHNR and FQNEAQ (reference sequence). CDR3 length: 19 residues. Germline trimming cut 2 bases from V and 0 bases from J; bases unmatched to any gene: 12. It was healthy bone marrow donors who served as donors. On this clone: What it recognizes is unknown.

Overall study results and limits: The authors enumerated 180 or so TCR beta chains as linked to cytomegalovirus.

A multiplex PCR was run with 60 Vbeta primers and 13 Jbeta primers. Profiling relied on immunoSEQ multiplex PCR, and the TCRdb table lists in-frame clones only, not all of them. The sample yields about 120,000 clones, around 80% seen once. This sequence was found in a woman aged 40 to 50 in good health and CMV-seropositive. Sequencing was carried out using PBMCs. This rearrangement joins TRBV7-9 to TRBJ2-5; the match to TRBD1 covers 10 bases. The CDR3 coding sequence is TGTGCCAGCAGCTTATTCCCGGCGACAGGGACAGGGGACCAAGAGACCCAGTACTTC. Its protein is CASSLFPATGTGDQETQYF. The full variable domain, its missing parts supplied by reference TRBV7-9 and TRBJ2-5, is DTGVSQNPRHKITKRGQNVTFRCDPISEHNRLYWYRQTLGQGPEFLTYFQNEAQLEKSRLLSDRFSAERPKGSFSTLEIQRTEQGDSAMYLCASSLFPATGTGDQETQYFGPGTRLLVL.